A selection of T cell receptor beta chains follows, all from one sample in a study of cytomegalovirus exposure and HLA in healthy donors. Clones were sequenced by immunoSEQ multiplex PCR, and TCRdb holds only the in-frame ones, with some missing. Counted here are 150,000 to 200,000 clones, over 75% occurring once; the ten biggest clones make up 1.5% to 2%. Sample: PBMCs. These receptors were taken from a woman in her twenties or thirties in good health and CMV-seronegative. The CDR3 runs from the conserved cysteine through the conserved F or W. D genes are given only for firm matches. Clone size is given for some rows only: seen once, a few or many times, or a class if the clone is expanded.

D gene	clone size	J gene	V gene	CDR3 DNA	CDR3 protein
NA	NA	TRBJ2-1	TRBV5-1	TGCGCCAGCAGCCTCGAGGACAATGAGCAGTTCTTC	CASSLEDNEQFF
TRBD1	NA	TRBJ2-7	TRBV7-9	TGTGCCAGCAGCTTAGAAGGGGGCTTGGAGCAGTACTTC	CASSLEGGLEQYF
TRBD2	NA	TRBJ2-7	TRBV5-1	TGCGCCAGCAGCCTCGGGACTAGCGGTATCGGTGGCTACGAGCAGTACTTC	CASSLGTSGIGGYEQYF
NA	NA	TRBJ1-2	TRBV25-1	TGTGCCAGCAGTGGTCACGTTCAGGGGCATGGCTACACCTTC	CASSGHVQGHGYTF
NA	NA	TRBJ1-4	TRBV5-5	TGTGCCAGCAGCTTGTCATATTCTACGGGATACGAAAAACTGTTTTTT	CASSLSYSTGYEKLFF
NA	NA	TRBJ1-4	TRBV5-6	TGTGCCAGCAGCCCCGAGAGGGCGGTAGTATCGGAAAAACTGTTTTTT	CASSPERAVVSEKLFF
NA	NA	TRBJ1-2	TRBV18	TGTGCCAGCTCACCACGAGGTGCAGATCATGGCTACACCTTC	CASSPRGADHGYTF
NA	NA	TRBJ2-1	TRBV19	TGTGCCAGTAGGCCCAACTTACTAGGAAGGAAGTTCTTC	CASRPNLLGRKFF
NA	NA	TRBJ1-1	TRBV7-8	TGTGCCAGCAGGGCGACAGGAACGGGGATCACTGAAGCTTTCTTT	CASRATGTGITEAFF
NA	NA	TRBJ1-1	TRBV7-6	TGTGCCAGCAGCTTACAGGAGAACACTGAAGCTTTCTTT	CASSLQENTEAFF
NA	NA	TRBJ2-2	TRBV6-1	TGTGCCAGCAGTGACGGAACTACCGGGGGCACCGGGGAGCTGTTTTTT	CASSDGTTGGTGELFF
TRBD1	NA	TRBJ1-1	TRBV4-1	TGCGCCAGCAGCCAACCCCGACAGGGGGGGGGTGAAGCTTTCTTT	CASSQPRQGGGEAFF
TRBD1	NA	TRBJ1-5	TRBV7-7	TGTGCCAGCAGCTTAAAGGGGGCAGGGCGCAATCAGCCCCAGCATTTT	CASSLKGAGRNQPQHF
NA	NA	TRBJ1-1	TRBV19	TGTGCCAGTAGTCACTGGGAGGGGTACACTGAAGCTTTCTTT	CASSHWEGYTEAFF
TRBD2	NA	TRBJ2-7	TRBV15	TGTGCCACCAGCCGAGCGGGAGAAGATGACTACGAGCAGTACTTC	CATSRAGEDDYEQYF
NA	NA	TRBJ2-7	TRBV21-1	TGTGCCAGCAGCAAGGGACTAGCGGGGGGCCCGTACAGCTCCTACGAGCAGTACTTC	CASSKGLAGGPYSSYEQYF
NA	NA	TRBJ1-1	TRBV10-3	TGTGCCATCAGTGAGAATAGTGGGAACACTGAAGCTTTCTTT	CAISENSGNTEAFF
NA	few	TRBJ2-2	TRBV7-2	TGTGCCAGCAGCCCCAGCACCGGGGAGCTGTTTTTT	CASSPSTGELFF
NA	NA	TRBJ1-1	TRBV7-9	TGTTCCAGCAGCTTAGAGGCAGGGTTTTGGAACACTGAAGCTTTCTTT	CSSSLEAGFWNTEAFF
NA	NA	TRBJ2-1	TRBV7-9	TGTGCCAGCAGCCTACAGGACTACAATGAGCAGTTCTTC	CASSLQDYNEQFF
TRBD1	NA	TRBJ1-2	TRBV29-1	TGCAGCGTTGAAGATTGGGTAGACAGGGGGCTTTCTAACTATGGCTACACCTTC	CSVEDWVDRGLSNYGYTF
NA	NA	TRBJ2-7	TRBV11-2	TGTGCCAGCAGCTTCAGGGTTAACTACGAGCAGTACTTC	CASSFRVNYEQYF
TRBD1	NA	TRBJ1-5	TRBV28	TGTGCCAGCAGTTTAGCGGGACAGCATCAGCCCCAGCATTTT	CASSLAGQHQPQHF
TRBD1	few	TRBJ1-2	TRBV27	TGTGCCAGCAGTTTGAGGACAGGGGGGTATGGCTACCCCTTC	CASSLRTGGYGYPF
TRBD1	NA	TRBJ1-5	TRBV4-1	TGCGCCAGCAGCCAAGTAGGGGCAGGGGGACGTTTGGGTAGCAATCAGCCCCAGCATTTT	CASSQVGAGGRLGSNQPQHF
TRBD1	NA	TRBJ2-7	TRBV10-3	TGTGCCATCAGGTCCGGGACAGGGGCTTACGAGCAGTACTTC	CAIRSGTGAYEQYF
NA	NA	TRBJ1-2	TRBV7-2	TGTGCCAGCAGCTTAGAACCAGCTAACTATGGCTACACCTTC	CASSLEPANYGYTF
NA	NA	TRBJ1-3	TRBV29-1	TGCAGCGTTGACCTTGGAAACACCATATATTTT	CSVDLGNTIYF
NA	NA	TRBJ1-2	TRBV19	TGTGCCAGTAGTATCGGGGTCCGGCCCCTCTATGGCTACACCTTC	CASSIGVRPLYGYTF
NA	NA	TRBJ2-1	TRBV6-6	TGTGCCAGCAGTTACTCGGGGGTAGGGGGGTTCTTC	CASSYSGVGGFF
NA	NA	TRBJ2-5	TRBV28	TGTGCCAGCAGTCGACTGAACCAAGAGACCCAGTACTTC	CASSRLNQETQYF
TRBD1	NA	TRBJ1-6	TRBV7-9	TGTGCCAGCAGCCAGGGACAGTATAATTCACCCCTCCACTTT	CASSQGQYNSPLHF
TRBD2	NA	TRBJ2-5	TRBV5-1	TGCGCCAGCAGCTTCGGACTAGCGGCCATATTCCAAGAGACCCAGTACTTC	CASSFGLAAIFQETQYF
TRBD2	NA	TRBJ2-7	TRBV29-1	TGCAGCGTTGAAGGGGCCGGGGGGATCGAGCAGTACTTC	CSVEGAGGIEQYF
NA	NA	TRBJ2-1	TRBV27	TGTGCCACGATAAGCCGGGGGGCCACCTACAATGAGCAGTTCTTC	CATISRGATYNEQFF
TRBD1	once	TRBJ2-3	TRBV18	TGTGCCAGCTCGACAACAGGGGCCGCAGATACGCAGTATTTT	CASSTTGAADTQYF
NA	NA	TRBJ2-5	TRBV2	NA	CASILGREETQYF
NA	NA	TRBJ2-7	TRBV28	TGTGCCAGCAGCTTGAGTAATTACGAGCAGTACTTC	CASSLSNYEQYF
NA	NA	TRBJ2-7	TRBV4-2	TGTGCCAGCAGCCAAGATCGCGGGGACGAGCAGTACTTC	CASSQDRGDEQYF
NA	NA	TRBJ2-5	TRBV2	TGTGCCAGCGCCCTAGAGTCCCAAGAGACCCAGTACTTC	CASALESQETQYF
NA	NA	TRBJ2-2	TRBV27	TGTGCCAGCAGTTTTGGAGGGATTGCCGGGGAGCTGTTTTTT	CASSFGGIAGELFF
TRBD2	NA	TRBJ2-7	TRBV7-6	TGTGCCAGCAGCTTTAGCGGGAGAGGGAACGAGCAGTACTTC	CASSFSGRGNEQYF
NA	NA	TRBJ1-2	TRBV19	TGTGCCAGTAGTGGTCTCGGGCGGACAAACTATGGCTACACCTTC	CASSGLGRTNYGYTF
TRBD1	once	TRBJ1-4	TRBV5-4	TGTGCCAGCAGCAAAGACCCGGGACAGGGTAGCGAAAAACTGTTTTTT	CASSKDPGQGSEKLFF
NA	NA	TRBJ2-1	TRBV28	TGTGCCAGCAGTTTTGTCCAGAATGAGCAGTTCTTC	CASSFVQNEQFF
NA	few	TRBJ1-4	TRBV27	TGTGCCAGCAGTTTATTCTGGGGGGCTAATGAAAAACTGTTTTTT	CASSLFWGANEKLFF
NA	NA	TRBJ1-2	TRBV7-2	TGTGCCAGCAGCTTAGAATGGACAGCCTATGGCTACCCCTTC	CASSLEWTAYGYPF
TRBD2	NA	TRBJ2-2	TRBV6-1	TGTGCCAGCAAAACTAGCGGGAGATCCGGGGAGCTGTTTTTT	CASKTSGRSGELFF
TRBD1	few	TRBJ2-7	TRBV6-5	TGTGCCAGCAGTTACTTGGGACAGACCTTCTCCTACGAGCAGTACTTC	CASSYLGQTFSYEQYF
NA	NA	TRBJ1-1	TRBV6-5	TGTGCCAGCAGTCGCGGGAAGAACACTGAAGCTTTCTTT	CASSRGKNTEAFF
TRBD2	NA	TRBJ2-5	TRBV7-9	TGTGCCAGCAGCCATCCCCTAGCGGATCAAGAGACCCAGTACTTC	CASSHPLADQETQYF
TRBD1	NA	TRBJ2-5	TRBV13	TGTGCCAGCAGCTTAGGGTTTGAGGGGGCGAGAGAGACCCAGTACTTC	CASSLGFEGARETQYF
TRBD2	NA	TRBJ2-7	TRBV4-2	TGTGCCAGCAGCCAAGTTGGGCTAGCGGGATCCTCCTACGAGCAGTACTTC	CASSQVGLAGSSYEQYF
NA	NA	TRBJ1-4	TRBV30	TGTGCCTGGAGTGTAGGACAGCTTTCAACTAATGAAAAACTGTTTTTT	CAWSVGQLSTNEKLFF
NA	once	TRBJ1-4	TRBV27	TGTGCCAGCAGTTTATCGAGGGCCGATGAAAAACTGTTTTTT	CASSLSRADEKLFF
TRBD2	NA	TRBJ2-7	TRBV7-9	TGTGCCAGCAGCTTAGGCAGCGGGAGAGTTATAGAGCAGTACTTC	CASSLGSGRVIEQYF
TRBD1	NA	TRBJ1-5	TRBV10-3	TGTGCCATCGGGCAGGGGGCAAATCAGCCCCAGCATTTT	CAIGQGANQPQHF
NA	NA	TRBJ2-7	TRBV14	TGTGCCAGCAGCACCGACAAAGGCTACGAGCAGTACTTC	CASSTDKGYEQYF
NA	NA	TRBJ2-2	TRBV21-1	TGTGCCAGCAGCAAAGAGCGGGGGTGCACCGGGGAGCTGTTTTTT	CASSKERGCTGELFF